The clone carrying this TCR beta chain was picked up one time. In the authors' methods: Using reference gene primer amplification, nucleated cell counts were estimated. Measured with immunoSEQ multiplex PCR; TCRdb has only the in-frame clones, and not every one. V, J and clone size were drawn from that table, and D and trimming were deduced from the DNA. The sample lists 85,000 to 95,000 clones; around 72% were seen once. This sample is part of a study of blood T cell repertoires in COVID-19. This CDR3 comprises 16 residues. V lost 4 bases and J lost 2, with 16 bases in between. The germline V gene has CDR1 SGHRS and CDR2 YFSETQ.

The genes are TRBV5-1 and TRBJ1-3; no clear D. This receptor was obtained from a woman older than 75 with acute or convalescent COVID-19. Sequenced input: peripheral blood. CDR3 loop: CASSTRGEGAGNTIYF. In DNA, the CDR3 is TGCGCCAGCAGCACTAGAGGTGAAGGAGCTGGAAACACCATATATTTT.